Below, one TCR beta chain is given with its context. Its cognate antigen has yet to be identified. Base qualities are missing; no much larger clone stands one base away. The sample is drawn from a study of blood T cell repertoires in COVID-19 (dated by TCRdb to 2020 to 2021). In the study overall: Samples from collaborators originated in the United States, Italy and Spain and spanned both the acute and convalescent phases of COVID-19. The material from the prospective study consisted of cDNA or gDNA derived from T cells, B-cell-depleted T cells, or PBMCs. Deeply sampled blood TCRbeta repertoires from subjects exposed to, actively infected with, or recovered from COVID-19 were included in the dataset. The repertoires were released in a freely available public database intended as a resource for research on the immune response to SARS-CoV-2. Samples were obtained from the ongoing ImmuneRACE study (first 160 participants) and from over a thousand subjects provided by 6 global collaborators. Nearly every sample came with metadata listing a de-identified subject ID, COVID-19 status, age in years and sex. HLA class I and class II types, where available, came from metadata supplied by the sample provider rather than from assay-based typing.

Another Seattle source contributed samples from volunteer blood donors who had recovered from COVID-19. Each collaborating institution followed its own protocols to collect whole blood in K2EDTA tubes. For TCRbeta analysis, collaborators shipped samples in one of three forms: frozen whole blood, isolated PBMCs, or DNA extracted from either of those sample types. TCRbeta CDR3 regions were amplified from genomic DNA by means of the immunoSEQ Assay, a bias-controlled multiplex PCR. The authors' pipeline ran thus. The number of nucleated cells in each sample was estimated by amplification of reference gene primers within the assay. To quantify the absolute abundance of each unique TCRbeta CDR3 rearrangement, sequence reads were collapsed and filtered. For each sample, productive Simpson clonality was calculated as the square root of Simpson's diversity index over productive rearrangements. TCRdb provides this immuneACCESS table in a form limited to in-frame rearrangements. Some clones are lacking; in checked studies, under half of them reflect an unresolved V gene, and why the rest are absent is not known. Clone size and V and J calls were adopted from that table, with D and trimming inferred from the DNA. Recorded for this sample are about 350,000 clones; around nine tenths of them occurred a single time. Around 3.5% of the sample comes from the top ten.

What the research found in general, with its limitations: The amount of clinical and demographic metadata varied by source and participant and was provided uncurated.

CDR1 and CDR2 were assigned from the germline V gene as KGHDR and SFDVKD. The CDR3 goes from the cysteine to the phenylalanine over 13 residues. Only the CDR3 DNA stays, 39 bases, in frame from base 1. Trimming takes 4 bases from V and 8 bases from J, and the germline ends sit 11 bases apart. The rearrangement combines TRBV24-1 with TRBJ1-3, with no reliable assignment of the D segment. The sample consisted of peripheral blood. The TCR sequence derives from a woman aged 18-29 years who had recovered from COVID-19. The CDR3 loop reads CATSDPPSDTIYF. The DNA sequence follows: TGTGCCACCAGTGACCCCCCATCAGACACCATATATTTT.